Shown below are 26 T cell receptor beta chains from a single sample sequenced in a study of T cells expressing NK-cell markers. TCRdb reanalyzed the 5' RACE reads and collapses them to one entry per CDR3 protein, without DNA. Its table lists about 260,000 distinct CDR3 sequences. Material for sequencing was blood T cells: a sorted CD56 or NKG2C T cell subset, CD4+ or CD8+ T cells, or bulk PBMC T cells (not recorded which). The receptors stem from a man between 18 and 35 years old in good health.

This chain connects TRBV28 to TRBJ2-5; the D gene TCRdb calls, TRBD1, cannot be checked with no DNA. CDR1 is MDHEN, CDR2 SYDVKM, per germline. This CDR3 has 13 residues. The CDR3 here is CASSEGRKETQYF. The complete variable domain, with remaining parts taken from reference TRBV28 and TRBJ2-5, reads DVKVTQSSRYLVKRTGEKVFLECVQDMDHENMFWYRQDPGLGLRLIYFSYDVKMKEKGDIPEGYSVSREKKERFSLILESASTNQTSMYLCASSEGRKETQYFGPGTRLLVL.

This sequence joins TRBV7-9 and TRBJ2-7. Per the germline V gene, CDR1 is SEHNR and CDR2 is FQNEAQ (reference sequence). The CDR3 is 13 residues long. This chain's CDR3 is CATTKSSSYEQYF.

This sequence joins TRBV5-4 and TRBJ2-1; TCRdb calls TRBD2, which cannot be checked without DNA. The CDR3 extends over 15 amino acids. Germline CDR1 is SGHNT and CDR2 is YYREEE (reference sequence). The CDR3 here is CASSDRRAGYNEQFF.

The V call is TRBV6-5, the J call TRBJ2-4; TCRdb calls TRBD2, which cannot be checked without DNA. Germline CDR1 and CDR2: MNHEY and SVGAGI. The CDR3 runs 16 residues. CDR3 region: CASSYALGGAKNIQYF.

This chain links TRBV7-3 with TRBJ2-1; TCRdb returns TRBD2, unconfirmable since there is no DNA. The CDR3 totals 14 residues. In germline, CDR1 is SGHTA, CDR2 FQGTGA. The CDR3 loop reads CASSLQREVGEQFF.

The gene calls are TRBV6-5 and TRBJ1-5; with no DNA, the TCRdb D assignment of TRBD1 cannot be verified. The V gene's germline CDR1 is MNHEY and CDR2 SVGAGI. This CDR3 has 15 amino acids. This CDR3 reads CASSRNRGPDQPQHF.

V usage is TRBV4-2 and J usage is TRBJ2-1; no DNA is available, so the TRBD1 call from TCRdb remains unchecked. The length of the CDR3 is 17 residues. From germline, CDR1 is LGHNA and CDR2 YNFKEQ. CDR3 residues: CASSRFGTGASMNEQFF.

The chain couples TRBV29-1 to TRBJ2-5; TCRdb lists TRBD1, though no DNA is available to test this call. CDR3 length equals 11 residues. Germline CDR1 is SQVTM and CDR2 is ANQGSEA. The CDR3 spells CTIGGLETQYF.

The V gene is TRBV6-5, the J gene TRBJ1-5. CDR1 MNHEY and CDR2 SVGAGI come from the germline V gene. This CDR3 contains 13 residues. Here the CDR3 reads CASSWTWEQPQHF.

This sequence joins TRBV20-1 and TRBJ2-3; TCRdb's D call of TRBD2 is untestable without DNA. Germline V gene lookup returns CDR1 DFQATT and CDR2 SNEGSKA (reference sequence). CDR3 length: 15 residues. This chain's CDR3 is CSASNGRGSTDTQYF.

The chain is built from TRBV10-3 and TRBJ2-3; TCRdb indicates TRBD1, and absent DNA this call remains unverified. The CDR3 has 13 amino acids. The V gene's germline CDR1 is ENHRY and CDR2 SYGVKD. The CDR3 loop reads CAIRGGGDYTQYF.

The rearrangement joins TRBV20-1 to TRBJ2-4; TCRdb returns TRBD2, unconfirmable since there is no DNA. The CDR3 totals 12 residues. Germline CDR1 reads DFQATT; CDR2 reads SNEGSKA (reference sequence). The CDR3 sequence is CSARLVTDIQYF.

V gene TRBV25-1 combines with J gene TRBJ1-2; TCRdb proposes TRBD1, but this gene call is untestable without DNA. The CDR3 has 14 amino acids. Per the germline V gene, CDR1 is MGHDK and CDR2 is SYGVNS. The CDR3 sequence: CASRSPGSRYGYTF.

The V and J genes are TRBV7-9 and TRBJ2-5. Germline lookup yields CDR1 SEHNR and CDR2 FQNEAQ (reference sequence). The CDR3 has 13 residues. CDR3 loop: CASGTRIGETQYF.

V is TRBV7-9 and J is TRBJ2-7; checking the TCRdb D call of TRBD1 is not possible without DNA. In germline, CDR1 is SEHNR, CDR2 FQNEAQ (reference sequence). This CDR3 spans 14 amino acids. This CDR3 is CASSSGLGRDSLDF.

The chain is built from TRBV6-2 or TRBV6-3 and TRBJ2-7; the TRBD2 assignment by TCRdb is unverifiable without DNA. There are 14 residues in the CDR3. CDR1 MNHEY and CDR2 SVGEGT come from the germline V gene. CDR3 region: CASCAGFLIYEQYF.

The chain employs TRBV6-2 or TRBV6-3 and TRBJ1-5; there is no DNA to check the TCRdb D call of TRBD1. Germline values: CDR1 MNHEY, CDR2 SVGEGT. CDR3 length: 14 amino acids. The chain's CDR3 is CASSRRTGNQPQHF.

This chain links TRBV2 with TRBJ2-5; TCRdb's D call, TRBD2, is unchecked because there is no DNA. Per the germline V gene, CDR1 is SNHLY and CDR2 is FYNNEI. This CDR3 region has 12 residues. CDR3 amino acids: CATQAEGETQYF.

V is TRBV4-2 and J is TRBJ2-1; there is no DNA to check the TCRdb D call of TRBD1. The CDR3 covers 16 residues. The germline V gene encodes CDR1 LGHNA and CDR2 YNFKEQ. CDR3: CASSPYPGGSYNEQFF.

The chain employs TRBV20-1 and TRBJ1-4. CDR3 size: 15 residues. Germline CDR1 reads DFQATT; CDR2 reads SNEGSKA (reference sequence). CDR3 in amino acids: CSAGLENSRNEKLFF.

The chain couples TRBV5-1 to TRBJ2-2. Germline CDR1 SGHRS, CDR2 YFSETQ. The CDR3 loop spans 14 amino acids. The CDR3: CASSLAGFPGELFF.

V gene TRBV20-1 combines with J gene TRBJ1-6; TCRdb lists TRBD1, though no DNA is available to test this call. Looked up from germline, CDR1 is DFQATT and CDR2 is SNEGSKA (reference sequence). The CDR3 runs 17 residues. CDR3 sequence: CSALERKVGRNNSPLHF.

The chain employs TRBV12-3 or TRBV12-4 and TRBJ2-1. CDR3 length equals 11 residues. The CDR3 here is CASSPGSLQFF.

V usage is TRBV10-1 and J usage is TRBJ1-1. CDR3 length equals 13 residues. CDR1 WNHNN and CDR2 SYGVQD come from the germline V gene (reference sequence). Here the CDR3 reads CASSEILGSEAFF.

J is TRBJ2-1 and V is TRBV6-5; TCRdb designates TRBD1, a call that cannot be tested without DNA. The germline V gene encodes CDR1 MNHEY and CDR2 SVGAGI. The CDR3 is made up of 13 amino acids. CDR3 sequence: CASSYRDRNEQFF.

This chain links TRBV29-1 with TRBJ2-5; with no DNA, the TCRdb D assignment of TRBD1 cannot be verified. The CDR3 sequence is 15 residues long. In germline, CDR1 is SQVTM, CDR2 ANQGSEA. Here the CDR3 reads CSVGWGTGRQETQYF.